The rows below give T cell receptor beta chains drawn from one sample of a study of blood T cells in healthy people across ages. TCRdb analysed the 5' RACE reads with MiXCR anew, one entry per CDR3 protein. The repertoire holds approximately 780,000 distinct CDR3 sequences, roughly 24% seen once, with 3% in the top ten. The data also belong to a second study, concerning T cells of mothers and their children.

Sequenced: blood. All receptors derive from a boy aged 5-17 years in good health. Each CDR3 is given with its conserved first and last residue. The D gene is left open where the match is weak. Only part of the rows carry a size: once, few, many, or a class if the clone is expanded.

NA TRBJ2-5 once TRBV7-9 TGTGCCAGCACTGGTCCTAGGGACCAAGAGACCCAGTACTTC CASTGPRDQETQYF
NA TRBJ2-2 NA TRBV24-1 TGTGCCACCAGTGATTCGGACCGGAACACCGGGGAGCTGTTTTTT CATSDSDRNTGELFF
NA TRBJ2-7 few TRBV10-3 TGTGCCATCACCGCGGGGAATTACGAGCAGTACTTC CAITAGNYEQYF
NA TRBJ2-5 few TRBV15 TGTGCCACCAGCCCAACGGGACCCCCTCTGGGAGAGACCCAGTACTTC CATSPTGPPLGETQYF
TRBD2 TRBJ2-1 few TRBV6-4 TGTGCCACCCACAAGGGGAGCGGGGAAAACAATGAGCAGTTCTTC CATHKGSGENNEQFF
NA TRBJ2-4 NA TRBV10-3 TGTGCCGTCAGTTCTACATCAGCCAAAAACATTCAGTACTTC CAVSSTSAKNIQYF
TRBD1 TRBJ2-4 NA TRBV20-1 TGCAGTGCTAGAGCCGGGACAGAGCTAGCCAAAAACATTCAGTACTTC CSARAGTELAKNIQYF
NA TRBJ2-7 NA TRBV20-1 TGCAGTGCTAGGGCCGCAGGGCCCTACGAGCAGTACTTC CSARAAGPYEQYF
TRBD1 TRBJ1-5 few TRBV3-1 TGTGCCAGCAGCCGCGGGACAGCTGAAAATCAGCCCCAGCATTTT CASSRGTAENQPQHF
NA TRBJ1-4 NA TRBV9 TGTGCCAGCAGCGTCGGGACCCTCTTTAATGAAAAACTGTTTTTT CASSVGTLFNEKLFF
NA TRBJ1-5 few TRBV20-1 TGCAGTGCTAGAGAAGCTGGGGGCAATCAGCCCCAGCATTTT CSAREAGGNQPQHF
NA TRBJ1-2 NA TRBV5-1 TGCGCCAGCGCGGCCGGGACGGAGACTTACTATGGCTACACCTTC CASAAGTETYYGYTF
TRBD2 TRBJ2-5 few TRBV11-2 TGTGCCAGCAGGCCCCCCGGGGGGAAAGAGACCCAGTACTTC CASRPPGGKETQYF
NA TRBJ2-7 NA TRBV6-5 TGTGCCAGCACCGACTTCTCCTACGAGCAGTACTTC CASTDFSYEQYF
TRBD1 TRBJ2-4 NA TRBV5-1 TGCGCCAGCAGCTGGGCGGGACAGGGGAAGGCCAAAAACATTCAGTACTTC CASSWAGQGKAKNIQYF
NA TRBJ2-5 few TRBV11-1 TGTGCCAGCAGTTCCATGGGACCTCCGGTGACCCAGTACTTC CASSSMGPPVTQYF
NA TRBJ2-5 NA TRBV2 TGTGCCAGCAGTGACGATCGCGGGGGCGGGGAGACCCAGTACTTC CASSDDRGGGETQYF
NA TRBJ1-2 NA TRBV10-3 TGTGCCATCAGTGGGGAGGGGCCAGGCTACACCTTC CAISGEGPGYTF
TRBD2 TRBJ2-1 NA TRBV20-1 TGCAGTGCTAGAGAAGATATAGCGGGAAAGGGGTCCTACAATGAGCAGTTCTTC CSAREDIAGKGSYNEQFF
NA TRBJ2-5 few TRBV6-1 TGTGCCGCCACCCCCGGGCGAGAGACCCAGTACTTC CAATPGRETQYF
NA TRBJ1-4 few TRBV7-9 TGTGCCAGCAGCTCAGGTCCCTACAGGGACCAGAATGAAAAACTGTTTTTT CASSSGPYRDQNEKLFF
NA TRBJ2-1 NA TRBV6-2/TRBV6-3 TGTGCCAGCCAACATTCCTACAATGAGCAGTTCTTC CASQHSYNEQFF
NA TRBJ1-6 many TRBV9 TGTGCCAGCAGCGTAGGGGAAAGACCCTATAATTCACCCCTCCACTTT CASSVGERPYNSPLHF
NA TRBJ2-1 NA TRBV20-1 TGCAGTGCCTTAGCAGGACTTTACAATGAGCAGTTCTTC CSALAGLYNEQFF
TRBD1 TRBJ2-7 NA TRBV3-1 TGTGCCAGCAGCCACCGACAGGGCTACCCTAGGGAGCAGTACTTC CASSHRQGYPREQYF
NA TRBJ1-2 few TRBV12-3/TRBV12-4 TGTGCCAGCAGTTTACTCTCGGGGGGTTTGGACGGCTACACCTTC CASSLLSGGLDGYTF